Sequencing of this TCR beta chain was carried out in a study of TIL therapy for anti-PD-1-resistant metastatic lung cancer. Overall study context: Patients then received nivolumab; progressors got lymphodepletion, TIL and IL-2. Most patients had lung adenocarcinoma. Tumors carried a median around 1.4 non-synonymous mutations per megabase.

V lost 5 bases to trimming and J lost 6 bases, with 8 bases between them. This CDR3 comprises 10 residues. Looked up from germline, CDR1 is SQVTM and CDR2 is ANQGSEA. The immunoSEQ assay was v3. Sequencing depth was some 2 million read pairs for survey level, roughly 4.5-6.5 million for deep. The assay was immunoSEQ multiplex PCR, and TCRdb's table has in-frame clones only and misses some. The table has roughly 60,000 clones, 80% to 90% seen once. Time point here: pre-treatment sample, taken before nivolumab and TIL therapy. The receptor was isolated from a person aged 25 to 80 with non-small cell lung cancer. The specimen was blood, collected at baseline. The gene calls are TRBV29-1 and TRBJ2-7, with D uncertain. Here the CDR3 reads CSVRPVEQYF. CDR3 DNA: TGCAGCGTTCGACCGGTCGAGCAGTACTTC.